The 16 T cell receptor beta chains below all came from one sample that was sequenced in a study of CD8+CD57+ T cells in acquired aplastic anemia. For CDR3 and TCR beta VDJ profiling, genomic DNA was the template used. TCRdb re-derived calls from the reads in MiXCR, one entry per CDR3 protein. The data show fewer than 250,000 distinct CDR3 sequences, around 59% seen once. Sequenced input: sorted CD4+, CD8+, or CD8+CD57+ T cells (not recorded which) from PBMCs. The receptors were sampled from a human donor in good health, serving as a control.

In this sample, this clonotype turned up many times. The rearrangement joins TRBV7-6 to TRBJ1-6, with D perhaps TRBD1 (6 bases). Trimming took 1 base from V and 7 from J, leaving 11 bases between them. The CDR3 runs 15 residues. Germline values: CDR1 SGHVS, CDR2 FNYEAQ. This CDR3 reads CASSLEEGVNSPLHF. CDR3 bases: TGTGCCAGCAGCTTAGAAGAGGGGGTGAATTCACCCCTCCACTTT.

Here the CDR3 DNA reads TGTGCCACCAGCAGAGGCCAACAGGGGGGGTACGAGCAGTACTTC. It translates to CATSRGQQGGYEQYF. The chain links TRBV15 to TRBJ2-7; maybe TRBD1 (8 bases). V was shortened by 1 base and J by 4 bases, with 14 bases between the two germline ends. Germline V gene data show CDR1 as LNHNV and CDR2 as YYDKDF (reference sequence). This CDR3 is built from 15 residues.

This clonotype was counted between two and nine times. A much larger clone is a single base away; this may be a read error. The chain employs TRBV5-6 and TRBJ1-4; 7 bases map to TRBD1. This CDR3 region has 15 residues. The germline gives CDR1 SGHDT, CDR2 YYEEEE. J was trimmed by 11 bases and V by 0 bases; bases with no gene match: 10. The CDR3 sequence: CASSLGPTGSGKLFF. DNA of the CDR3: TGTGCCAGCAGCTTGGGCCCGACAGGGTCAGGGAAACTGTTTTTT.

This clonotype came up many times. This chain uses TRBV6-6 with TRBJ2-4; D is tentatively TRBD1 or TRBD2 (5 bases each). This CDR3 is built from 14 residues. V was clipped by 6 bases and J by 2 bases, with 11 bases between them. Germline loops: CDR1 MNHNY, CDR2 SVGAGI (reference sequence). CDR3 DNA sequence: TGTGCCAGCAGACAGGACTTGTCCAAAAACATTCAGTACTTC. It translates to CASRQDLSKNIQYF.

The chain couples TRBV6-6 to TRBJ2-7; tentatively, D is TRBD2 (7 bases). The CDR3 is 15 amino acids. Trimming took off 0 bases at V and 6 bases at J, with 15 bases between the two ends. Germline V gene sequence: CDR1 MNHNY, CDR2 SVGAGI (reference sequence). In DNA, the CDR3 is TGTGCCAGCAGTTACTCGAGAGGGGGGGCCGGCGAGCAGTACTTC. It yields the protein CASSYSRGGAGEQYF.

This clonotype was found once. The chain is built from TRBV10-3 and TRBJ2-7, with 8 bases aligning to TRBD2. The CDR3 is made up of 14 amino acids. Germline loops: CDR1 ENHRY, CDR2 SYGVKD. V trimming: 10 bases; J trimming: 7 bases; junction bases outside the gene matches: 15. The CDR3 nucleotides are TGTGCCACCACCTCGACGGGGGGGCTTTGGGAGCAGTACTTC. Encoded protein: CATTSTGGLWEQYF.

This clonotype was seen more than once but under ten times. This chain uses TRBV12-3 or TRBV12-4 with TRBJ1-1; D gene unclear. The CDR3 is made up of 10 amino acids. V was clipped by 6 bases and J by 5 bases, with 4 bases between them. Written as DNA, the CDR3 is TGTGCCAGCAGGGGGACTGAAGCTTTCTTT. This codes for CASRGTEAFF.

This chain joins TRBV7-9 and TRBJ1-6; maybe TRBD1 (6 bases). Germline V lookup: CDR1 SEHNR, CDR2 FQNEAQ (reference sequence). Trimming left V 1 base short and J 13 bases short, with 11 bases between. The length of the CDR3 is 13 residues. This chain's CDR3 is CASSLEGDAPLHF. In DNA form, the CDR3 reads TGTGCCAGCAGCTTAGAGGGGGACGCGCCCCTCCACTTT.

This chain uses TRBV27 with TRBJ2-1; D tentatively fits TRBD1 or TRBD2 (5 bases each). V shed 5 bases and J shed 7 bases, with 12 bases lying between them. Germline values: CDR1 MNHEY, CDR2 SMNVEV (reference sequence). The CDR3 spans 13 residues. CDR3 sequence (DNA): TGTGCCAGCAGTCCAGGGACGCTTAATGAGCAGTTCTTC. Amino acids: CASSPGTLNEQFF.

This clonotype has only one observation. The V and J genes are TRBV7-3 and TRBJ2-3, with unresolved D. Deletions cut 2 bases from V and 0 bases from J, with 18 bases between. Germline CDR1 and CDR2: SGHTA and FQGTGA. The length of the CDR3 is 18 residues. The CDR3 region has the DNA TGTGCCAGCAGCTTATATCCCCTAAGAAGTACTAGCACAGATACGCAGTATTTT. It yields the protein CASSLYPLRSTSTDTQYF.

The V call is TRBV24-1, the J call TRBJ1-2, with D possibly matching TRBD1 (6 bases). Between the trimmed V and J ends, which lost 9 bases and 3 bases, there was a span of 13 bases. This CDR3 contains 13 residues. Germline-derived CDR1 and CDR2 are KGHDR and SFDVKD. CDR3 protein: CATGQFTDYGYTF. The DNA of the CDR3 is TGTGCCACCGGACAGTTCACCGACTATGGCTACACCTTC.

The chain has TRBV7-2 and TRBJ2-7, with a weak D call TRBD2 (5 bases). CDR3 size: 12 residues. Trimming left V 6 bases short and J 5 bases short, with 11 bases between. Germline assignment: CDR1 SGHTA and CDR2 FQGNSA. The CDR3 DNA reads TGTGCCAGCAGGACGGGGATCAACGAGCAGTACTTC. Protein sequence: CASRTGINEQYF.

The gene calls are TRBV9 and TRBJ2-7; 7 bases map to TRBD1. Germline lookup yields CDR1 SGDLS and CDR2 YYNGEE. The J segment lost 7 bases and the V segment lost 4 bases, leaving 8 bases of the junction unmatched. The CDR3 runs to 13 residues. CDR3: CASSPGQVHEQYF. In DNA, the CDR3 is TGTGCCAGCAGCCCCGGACAGGTCCATGAGCAGTACTTC.

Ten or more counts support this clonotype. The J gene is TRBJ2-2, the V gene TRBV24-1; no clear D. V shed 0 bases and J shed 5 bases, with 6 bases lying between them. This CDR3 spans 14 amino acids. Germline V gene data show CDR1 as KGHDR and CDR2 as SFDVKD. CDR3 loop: CATSDLDRTGELFF. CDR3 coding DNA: TGTGCCACCAGTGATTTGGATAGGACCGGGGAGCTGTTTTTT.

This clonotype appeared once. The CDR3 coding sequence is TGCGCCAGCAGCCCGACGGGACAGGAAGAGTTTTCACCCCTCCACTTT. Encoded protein: CASSPTGQEEFSPLHF. This sequence joins TRBV5-1 and TRBJ1-6; 8 bases are a match to TRBD1. The V gene's germline CDR1 is SGHRS and CDR2 YFSETQ. This CDR3 comprises 16 residues. V dropped 4 bases and J dropped 9; count of bases not matched to a gene: 12.

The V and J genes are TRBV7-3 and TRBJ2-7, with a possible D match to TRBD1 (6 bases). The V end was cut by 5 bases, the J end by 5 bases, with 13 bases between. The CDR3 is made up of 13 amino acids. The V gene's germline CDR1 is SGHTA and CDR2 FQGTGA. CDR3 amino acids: CASSHGHRDEQYV. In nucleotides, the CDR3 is TGTGCCAGCAGCCACGGTCACAGGGACGAGCAGTACGTC.